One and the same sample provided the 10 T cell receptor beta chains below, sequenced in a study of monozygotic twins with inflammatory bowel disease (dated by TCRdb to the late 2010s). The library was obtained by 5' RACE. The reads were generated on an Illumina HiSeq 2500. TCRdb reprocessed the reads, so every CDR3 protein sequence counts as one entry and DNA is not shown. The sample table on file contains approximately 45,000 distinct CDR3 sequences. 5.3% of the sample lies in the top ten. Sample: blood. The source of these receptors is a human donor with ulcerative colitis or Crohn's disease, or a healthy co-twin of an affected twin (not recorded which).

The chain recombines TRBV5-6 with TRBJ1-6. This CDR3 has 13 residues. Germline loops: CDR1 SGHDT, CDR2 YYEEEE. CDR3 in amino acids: CASSGTRDSPLHF.

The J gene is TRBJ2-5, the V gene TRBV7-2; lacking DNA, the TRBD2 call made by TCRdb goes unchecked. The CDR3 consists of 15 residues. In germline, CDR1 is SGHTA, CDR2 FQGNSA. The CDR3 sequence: CASSLVGLAGGTQYF.

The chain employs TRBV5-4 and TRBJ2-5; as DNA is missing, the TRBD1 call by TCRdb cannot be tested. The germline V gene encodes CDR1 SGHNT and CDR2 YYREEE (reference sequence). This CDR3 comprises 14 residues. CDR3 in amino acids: CASSSKDRAETQYF.

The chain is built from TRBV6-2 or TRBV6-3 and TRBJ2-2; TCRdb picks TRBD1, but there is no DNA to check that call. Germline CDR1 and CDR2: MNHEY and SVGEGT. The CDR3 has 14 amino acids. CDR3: CASSPGHNTGELFF.

CDR3 sequence: CSVPRQGVIGELFF. V is TRBV29-1 and J is TRBJ2-2; absent DNA, TCRdb's TRBD1 call cannot be checked. The germline gives CDR1 SQVTM, CDR2 ANQGSEA. There are 14 residues in the CDR3.

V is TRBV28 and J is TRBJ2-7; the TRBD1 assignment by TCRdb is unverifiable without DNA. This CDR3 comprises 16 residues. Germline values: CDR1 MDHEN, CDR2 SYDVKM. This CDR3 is CASSFGIQGQSYEQYF.

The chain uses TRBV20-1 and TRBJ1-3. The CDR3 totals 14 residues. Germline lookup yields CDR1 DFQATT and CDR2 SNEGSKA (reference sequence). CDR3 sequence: CSARRAATGNTIYF.

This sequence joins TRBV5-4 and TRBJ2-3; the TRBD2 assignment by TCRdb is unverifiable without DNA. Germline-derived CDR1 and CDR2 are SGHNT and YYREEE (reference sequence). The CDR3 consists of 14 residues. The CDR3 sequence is CASSNRQGPDTQYF.

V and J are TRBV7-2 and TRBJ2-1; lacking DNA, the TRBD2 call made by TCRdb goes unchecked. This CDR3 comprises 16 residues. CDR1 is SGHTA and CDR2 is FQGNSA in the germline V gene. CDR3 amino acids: CASSNAGTSPLGEQFF.

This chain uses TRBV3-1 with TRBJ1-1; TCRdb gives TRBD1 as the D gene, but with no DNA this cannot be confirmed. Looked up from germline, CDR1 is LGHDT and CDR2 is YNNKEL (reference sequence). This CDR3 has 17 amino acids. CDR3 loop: CASSPLDRASKNTEAFF.